These 27 T cell receptor beta chains were sequenced from one sample in a study of blood T cell repertoires in COVID-19. Profiling relied on immunoSEQ multiplex PCR, and the TCRdb table lists in-frame clones only, not all of them. The sample includes around 200,000 clones, around 80% of them seen just once. The sequencing input was peripheral blood. All receptors derive from a woman of 80 years or more with active or convalescent COVID-19.

The chain combines TRBV27 with TRBJ1-1; TRBD1 is a possible D gene (6 bases). The CDR3 totals 14 residues. Per the germline V gene, CDR1 is MNHEY and CDR2 is SMNVEV (reference sequence). Trimming took off 10 bases at V and 0 bases at J, with 15 bases between the two ends. The CDR3 DNA reads as TGTGCCACCTCCCCGGCAGGGGTGAACACTGAAGCTTTCTTT. As protein: CATSPAGVNTEAFF.

The gene calls are TRBV13 and TRBJ2-1; D is uncertain. V dropped 0 bases and J dropped 13 bases, with 13 bases sitting between them. CDR1 is PRHDT and CDR2 is FYEKMQ in the germline V gene (reference sequence). This CDR3 spans 13 amino acids. Written as DNA, the CDR3 is TGTGCCAGCAGCTTAGGTTGGAGCCCCCTTCAGTTCTTC. Its translation is CASSLGWSPLQFF.

The genes are TRBV30 and TRBJ1-1, with 7 bases lining up with TRBD1. This CDR3 is 15 amino acids long. Germline lookup yields CDR1 GTSNPN and CDR2 SVGIG (reference sequence). The V segment lost 0 bases and the J segment 12 bases; nucleotides outside the gene matches: 16. CDR3 sequence reads: CAWSVIPGQSRGPFF. The CDR3 DNA sequence: TGTGCCTGGAGTGTTATCCCGGGACAGTCCCGAGGACCTTTCTTT.

The rearrangement uses TRBV6-5 and TRBJ2-4; D ambiguous. The germline CDR1 and CDR2 sequences are MNHEY and SVGAGI. V was clipped by 6 bases and J by 2 bases, with 8 bases between them. The CDR3 is 13 amino acids. CDR3 sequence reads: CASRNKSKNIQYF. In DNA form, the CDR3 reads TGTGCCAGCAGAAACAAATCCAAAAACATTCAGTACTTC.

This chain uses TRBV5-8 with TRBJ2-5; perhaps TRBD2 as D (6 bases). The CDR3 consists of 14 residues. The V gene lost 5 bases and the J gene lost 1 base, with 12 bases spanning the gap. The germline V gene has CDR1 SGHTS and CDR2 YDEGEE. CDR3 DNA: TGTGCCAGCAGTCGCGGGGAGGCCCAAGAGACCCAGTACTTC. Encoded protein: CASSRGEAQETQYF. The whole variable domain, remainder taken from reference TRBV5-8 and TRBJ2-5, is EAGVTQSPTHLIKTRGQQATLRCSPISGHTSVYWYQQALGLGLQFLLWYDEGEERNRGNFPPRFSGRQFPNYSSELNVNALELEDSALYLCASSRGEAQETQYFGPGTRLLVL.

The chain uses TRBV14 and TRBJ1-6, with no clear D. The germline V and J ends were trimmed by 4 bases and 1 base, with 5 bases remaining between them. This CDR3 is built from 14 residues. Germline V lookup: CDR1 SGHDN, CDR2 FVKESK. The CDR3 region is CASSRGSYNSPLHF. CDR3 sequence (DNA): TGTGCCAGCAGCCGAGGATCCTATAATTCACCCCTCCACTTT.

CDR3 loop: CASKEGRQPEAFF. Written as DNA, the CDR3 is TGTGCCAGCAAGGAGGGTAGGCAACCTGAAGCTTTCTTT. The J gene is TRBJ1-1, the V gene TRBV6-5, with no clear D. The V gene lost 7 bases and the J gene lost 6 bases, with 15 bases spanning the gap. The germline V gene has CDR1 MNHEY and CDR2 SVGAGI. This CDR3 region has 13 residues.

The rearrangement joins TRBV5-1 to TRBJ2-3, with D tentatively TRBD1 (6 bases). Between the trimmed V and J ends, which lost 7 bases and 2 bases, there was a span of 17 bases. CDR1 is SGHRS, CDR2 YFSETQ, per germline. The CDR3 length is 15 residues. The CDR3 here is CASGSQDRITDTQYF. CDR3 coding DNA: TGCGCCAGCGGGTCCCAGGACAGAATCACAGATACGCAGTATTTT.

This chain uses TRBV3-1 (or the pseudogene TRBV3-2) with TRBJ2-1; 8 positions match TRBD2. The germline V gene encodes CDR1 LGHDT and CDR2 YNNKEL (reference sequence). V was pared by 4 bases and J by 9 bases, with 11 bases of the junction left unmatched. The CDR3 runs to 15 residues. The CDR3 sequence: CASSPAQRGRVEQFF. DNA of the CDR3: TGTGCCAGCAGCCCCGCACAGCGGGGGAGGGTTGAGCAGTTCTTC.

V is TRBV7-9 and J is TRBJ2-3; D gene ambiguous. The CDR3 runs 13 residues. Germline assignment: CDR1 SEHNR and CDR2 FQNEAQ (reference sequence). The V gene lost 5 bases and the J gene lost 0 bases, with 6 bases spanning the gap. The DNA for the CDR3 is TGTGCCAGCAGCAAGAGGAGCACAGATACGCAGTATTTT. It codes for CASSKRSTDTQYF.

CDR3 loop: CASSLGGGGGYEQYF. In DNA form, the CDR3 reads TGTGCCAGCAGCTTAGGAGGTGGGGGGGGTTACGAGCAGTACTTC. This chain uses TRBV11-2 with TRBJ2-7; TRBD2 agrees at 7 bases. Germline-derived CDR1 and CDR2 are SGHAT and FQNNGV. The ends lost 1 base at V and 4 bases at J; junction bases unmatched: 7. The CDR3 runs 15 residues.

The chain uses TRBV27 and TRBJ1-4, with D perhaps matching TRBD1 (5 bases). CDR3 length: 16 residues. Trimming stripped 5 bases from V and 8 bases from J, with 21 bases between. Germline assignment: CDR1 MNHEY and CDR2 SMNVEV (reference sequence). CDR3 sequence reads: CASSKSYHTGGEKLFF. Written as DNA, the CDR3 is TGTGCCAGCAGTAAATCATACCATACCGGGGGAGAAAAACTGTTTTTT.

The rearrangement uses TRBV18 and TRBJ2-2; TRBD1 aligns across 8 bases. Germline-derived CDR1 and CDR2 are KGHSH and LQKENI. V dropped 3 bases and J dropped 3; count of bases not matched to a gene: 9. This CDR3 region has 17 residues. CDR3 amino acids: CASSPHDRGVYTGELFF. The CDR3 nucleotides read TGTGCCAGCTCACCTCACGACAGGGGAGTTTACACCGGGGAGCTGTTTTTT.

The chain joins TRBV9 to TRBJ2-3; possibly TRBD1 for D (5 bases). Trimming took off 6 bases at V and 0 bases at J, with 8 bases between the two ends. The CDR3 is 13 residues long. CDR1 is SGDLS and CDR2 is YYNGEE in the germline V gene. As DNA, the CDR3 is TGTGCCAGCACGGCAGGGAGCACAGATACGCAGTATTTT. Its translation is CASTAGSTDTQYF.

This chain joins TRBV10-3 and TRBJ2-7; TRBD1 might be the D (6 bases). Trimming removed 2 bases from V and 1 base from J, with 9 bases in between. Germline V gene lookup returns CDR1 ENHRY and CDR2 SYGVKD. The CDR3 runs 14 residues. The CDR3, as DNA: TGTGCCATCAGTGAGGGAGGACAGTCCTACGAGCAGTACTTC. Its translation is CAISEGGQSYEQYF.

The V gene is TRBV5-1, the J gene TRBJ2-5, with 10 bases fitting TRBD1. The length of the CDR3 is 17 residues. In germline, CDR1 is SGHRS, CDR2 YFSETQ. V lost 2 bases and J lost 3; bases outside the gene matches: 10. The CDR3 here is CASSFGTGALGEETQYF. The CDR3 region has the DNA TGCGCCAGCAGCTTTGGGACAGGGGCCCTGGGAGAAGAGACCCAGTACTTC.

This chain links TRBV2 with TRBJ1-3; D may be TRBD1 (6 bases). The V gene lost 5 bases and the J gene lost 3 bases, with 14 bases spanning the gap. CDR1 SNHLY and CDR2 FYNNEI come from the germline V gene. CDR3 length: 15 amino acids. In DNA, the CDR3 is TGTGCCAGCAGTCTGAACAGGGATCGTGGAAACACCATATATTTT. Translated, it gives CASSLNRDRGNTIYF.

CDR3 in amino acids: CASSIHPSYEQYF. The CDR3 bases are TGTGCCAGCAGCATACATCCCTCCTACGAGCAGTACTTC. The chain carries TRBV6-2 or TRBV6-3 and TRBJ2-7; no clear D gene. Germline V CDR1 and CDR2: MNHEY, SVGEGT. CDR3 size: 13 residues. V was clipped by 6 bases and J by 0 bases, with 9 bases between them.

The V call is TRBV7-3, the J call TRBJ2-1; the match to TRBD2 covers 11 bases. Germline trimming cut 2 bases from V and 3 bases from J; bases unmatched to any gene: 0. CDR1 and CDR2 (germline): SGHTA, FQGTGA. The CDR3 runs 15 residues. CDR3 nucleotide sequence: TGTGCCAGCAGCTTAGGGACTAGCGGCTACAATGAGCAGTTCTTC. Translation: CASSLGTSGYNEQFF.

The chain carries TRBV7-9 and TRBJ2-5; D ambiguous. V lost 6 bases to trimming and J lost 9 bases, with 11 bases between them. Per germline, CDR1 SEHNR and CDR2 FQNEAQ (reference sequence). The CDR3 runs 11 residues. Written as DNA, the CDR3 is TGTGCCAGCAGGGGTCGGCAGGCCCAGTACTTC. Its protein product is CASRGRQAQYF.

V usage is TRBV6-2 or TRBV6-3 and J usage is TRBJ2-3; 10 bases are a match to TRBD2. There are 15 residues in the CDR3. The germline CDR1 and CDR2 sequences are MNHEY and SVGEGT. With 4 bases clipped from V and 6 bases from J, the junction kept 7 bases outside the gene matches. The CDR3 region is CASSWRAGGPDTQYF. CDR3 DNA: TGTGCCAGCAGTTGGCGAGCGGGGGGGCCTGATACGCAGTATTTT.

V gene TRBV7-9 combines with J gene TRBJ1-5; possibly TRBD1 for D (6 bases). V was cut by 7 bases and J by 6 bases, with 16 bases left in between. CDR1 and CDR2 from the germline V gene are SEHNR and FQNEAQ (reference sequence). CDR3 length: 14 residues. In DNA, the CDR3 is TGTGCCAGCACCCCGGGAGGGGGATTTCAGCCCCAGCATTTT. Protein: CASTPGGGFQPQHF.

V and J are TRBV7-2 and TRBJ2-3; TRBD1 matches 8 bases. The CDR3 consists of 15 residues. The V gene end was trimmed by 1 base and the J gene end by 4 bases; junction bases not matched to a gene: 4. CDR1 is SGHTA, CDR2 FQGNSA, per germline. Here the CDR3 reads CASSLGQGAPDTQYF. Here the CDR3 DNA reads TGTGCCAGCAGCTTAGGGCAGGGGGCCCCAGATACGCAGTATTTT.

This sequence joins TRBV9 and TRBJ2-1, with 9 bases identical to TRBD1. The CDR3 spans 16 residues. The V and J ends lost 3 bases and 5 bases, in that order; junction bases with no gene match: 9. The germline V gene encodes CDR1 SGDLS and CDR2 YYNGEE. This chain's CDR3 is CASSATGTGTDNEQFF. CDR3 sequence (DNA): TGTGCCAGCAGCGCAACCGGGACAGGGACCGACAATGAGCAGTTCTTC.

The rearrangement uses TRBV7-2 and TRBJ1-1; 11 nucleotides agree with TRBD1. V lost 1 base and J lost 5; bases outside the gene matches: 9. The CDR3 length is 17 residues. CDR1 SGHTA and CDR2 FQGNSA come from the germline V gene. The CDR3 DNA sequence: TGTGCCAGCAGCTTAGAAGGGACAGGGGGTATTGGGACTGAAGCTTTCTTT. Residues: CASSLEGTGGIGTEAFF.

The chain has TRBV5-8 and TRBJ2-1; TRBD2 matches 12 bases. CDR3 length: 15 residues. CDR1 is SGHTS and CDR2 is YDEGEE in the germline V gene. The ends lost 2 bases at V and 10 bases at J; junction bases unmatched: 7. This CDR3 is CASSFSSGGAREQFF. The CDR3 DNA is TGTGCCAGCAGCTTTTCTAGCGGGGGGGCACGAGAGCAGTTCTTC.

The chain couples TRBV6-5 to TRBJ1-2, with TRBD1 matching over 8 bases. Germline V gene sequence: CDR1 MNHEY, CDR2 SVGAGI. CDR3 size: 12 residues. The V and J ends lost 6 bases and 7 bases, in that order; junction bases with no gene match: 4. In nucleotides, the CDR3 is TGTGCCAGCAGGAAACAGGGGGGTGGCTACACCTTC. Amino acids: CASRKQGGGYTF.